This T cell receptor beta chain was sequenced for a study of low-dose radiotherapy and immunotherapy resistance in tumors. Study context: Intravenous administration to patients comprised nivolumab at 240 mg every two weeks and ipilimumab at 1 mg/kg every six weeks.

The junction had 8 bases not matched to a gene; V was cut back by 5 bases and J by 7 bases. Looked up from germline, CDR1 is SGHTA and CDR2 is FQGNSA. This CDR3 region has 13 residues. TRAV and TRBV primers primed cDNA for both TCRalpha and TCRbeta. With a constant-region primer and a V-primer adapter, TCRs were subjected to around 18 PCR cycles of amplification. TCRdb re-called the reads through MiXCR, storing one row per CDR3 protein. The data show under 95,000 distinct CDR3 sequences, with about a sixth seen just once and roughly 1.4% held by the top ten. The time point is: after trial treatment. Documented treatment: LDRT plus nivolumab, ipilimumab, low-dose cyclophosphamide and aspirin (RACIN trial). This clonotype was detected only a few times.

This chain connects TRBV7-2 to TRBJ2-7; 7 bases are a match to TRBD2. The receptor was derived from a male donor with prostate cancer. The sample here was PBMCs, taken after low-dose radiotherapy plus immunotherapy. The CDR3 coding sequence is TGTGCCAGCAGCGGAGCGGGACTAAGGGAGCAGTACTTC. Protein: CASSGAGLREQYF.